This T cell receptor (beta chain) was recorded in a study of CD8+CD57+ T cells in acquired aplastic anemia. About the research overall: DNA per sorted CD4+ or CD8+ sample ranged about 0.19 to 30 ug, averaging about 3.4 ug. General study findings and limits: Patients versus controls showed no significant CD8+ Simpson's diversity difference. The same twenty-nine CD8+ CDR3 sequences occurred in patients and in controls.

Details on this clonotype: Its antigen remains unidentified.

For CDR3 and TCR beta VDJ profiling, genomic DNA was the template used. Via MiXCR, TCRdb re-called the reads, giving one row per CDR3 protein. This sample has 100,000 to 150,000 distinct CDR3 sequences, with 45% to 60% found just once. CDR1 and CDR2 from the germline V gene are SGHTA and FQGTGA. V lost 8 bases and J lost 5; bases outside the gene matches: 3. This CDR3 is built from 13 residues. The sequenced patients had an expansion of CD8+CD57+ cells seen by flow cytometry. V usage is TRBV7-3 and J usage is TRBJ1-6, with 7 bases lining up with TRBD1. This receptor was obtained from a human donor with aplastic anemia. Material for sequencing was sorted CD4+, CD8+, or CD8+CD57+ T cells (not recorded which) from PBMCs. The DNA of the CDR3 is TGTGCCAGCGGGGACAGAAATAATTCACCCCTCCACTTT. Translation: CASGDRNNSPLHF.